The rows below give T cell receptor beta chains drawn from one sample of a study of shared clonotypes between healthy human individuals. Assay used: immunoSEQ multiplex PCR; TCRdb lists only in-frame clones, some missing. The table shows 850,000 to 1,100,000 clones, with 77% occurring only once. Sequencing was done on a sample of memory CD4+ T cells from PBMCs. The origin of the receptors is a man aged 18 to 29 in good health. Some clones in this sample may be carry-over from other donors' samples. The CDR3 runs from the conserved cysteine through the conserved F or W. The D gene is left open where the match is weak.

TRBV7-2,TRBD2,CASKIGGRQTDTQYF
TRBV9,-,CASSTGSYEQYF
TRBV7-6,TRBD1,CASSPSGTGTVGELFF
TRBV30,-,CAWSVQAGTEAFF
TRBV7-8,-,CASSPIGFRSDTQYF
TRBV11-2,-,CASSLTSGVGADGYTF
TRBV28,-,CASSPHRERINTQYF
TRBV5-1,-,CASSLGQRSSYNEQFF
TRBV28,-,CATHLGVGIGEAFF
TRBV29-1,TRBD1,CSQGFSRTGGEVDTEAFF
TRBV11-3,TRBD2,CASSKLAGVSGELFF
TRBV5-1,TRBD2,CASSFSGTTGDEQYF
TRBV4-1,-,CASSRGRTDSYEQYF
TRBV7-2,-,CASSLTFGGDSNTEAFF
TRBV5-6,-,CASKPVGSSYNEQFF
TRBV27,TRBD2,CASRRSGRAGETQYF
TRBV5-3,-,CARSCPKTGPSNEKLFF
TRBV29-1,-,CSVRRAAYSNMNTEAFF
TRBV7-8,TRBD1,CAAGPGGNTEAFF
TRBV6-1,TRBD1,CASSDPRDRGAGGEAFF
TRBV29-1,TRBD1,CSVEDRDRGGETQYF
TRBV5-6,-,CASSLGENYGYTF
TRBV9,-,CASSVTAYHTGELFF
TRBV30,-,CAWSVGTVHQPQHF
TRBV19,-,CASSPPGTHPEQYF
TRBV28,TRBD1,CASSLVGQTTGELFF
TRBV4-2,-,CASSQVWGENTEAFF
TRBV19,TRBD2,CASRAGGSYNEQFF
TRBV11-2,TRBD2,CASSPGTSGYTGELFF
TRBV6-6,-,CASSYWGQGNQPQHF
TRBV5-1,-,CASSLDPTPQLREQYF